This record covers a single T cell receptor beta chain. Its specificity is unknown. The data were obtained in a study of T-cell memory formation after mild COVID-19. As for the study in general: Each donor largely had its own TCR clusters. Study-wide results and limits: Clones that got smaller from day 15 to 85 had even CD4/CD8, while clones growing later tipped toward CD4+. Memory from before infection featured some responding clones, which suggests cross-reactive memory joined.

5'RACE with constant-segment primers built TCRalpha and TCRbeta cDNA libraries with UMIs. Each CDR3 protein is one row after TCRdb ran MiXCR on the 5' RACE reads. The top ten hold roughly 21% of the sample, which has roughly 400,000 distinct CDR3 sequences, 15% to 20% seen once. The ends were cut back, 1 base at V and 7 bases at J, with 13 bases in the middle. The CDR3 covers 14 residues. Germline V lookup: CDR1 MGHDK, CDR2 SYGVNS. The TCR originated in a man between 18 and 29 years old who had mild COVID-19 (a few samples of this study predate the infection). Cell type and time point are not known. J is TRBJ1-2 and V is TRBV25-1, with D maybe TRBD1 (5 bases). Source material: PBMCs or a T cell subset sorted from them (not recorded which). CDR3 in DNA: TGTGCCAGCAGTGAATTTCCAGGGTTTGCTGGCTACACCTTC. Translating gives CASSEFPGFAGYTF.